The source of this TCR beta chain is a study of cytomegalovirus exposure and HLA in healthy donors. Whole-study results and caveats: In vitro work confirmed that a few CMV-associated chains recognize CMV antigens. Investigators reported 164 TCR beta chains as tied to cytomegalovirus. When presence/absence was analysed, sequencing depth was taken to be roughly uniform across donors. As was reported, the classifier diagnosed cytomegalovirus status with high specificity and sensitivity.

A note on this clone: Its antigen is unknown.

Amplification used 60 Vbeta primers and 13 Jbeta primers. TCRdb's table, derived via immunoSEQ multiplex PCR, lists solely in-frame clones and lacks some. The repertoire holds 75,000 to 90,000 clones, with more than 60% as singletons. CDR1 and CDR2 (germline): GTSNPN, SVGIG (reference sequence). Deletions cut 7 bases from V and 1 base from J, with 10 bases between. The CDR3 is 12 residues long. The gene calls are TRBV30 and TRBJ1-1; D is perhaps TRBD1 (5 bases). The origin of this receptor is a human donor in good health. Sequences were obtained from PBMCs. The CDR3 nucleotides read TGTGCCTCGACGGGGGGGAACACTGAAGCTTTCTTT. It codes for CASTGGNTEAFF.